These 8 T cell receptor beta chains were sequenced from one sample in a study of shared clonotypes between healthy human individuals. Using immunoSEQ multiplex PCR, the repertoire was profiled, and TCRdb retains in-frame clones only, with some absent. This sample yields around 1 million clones, of which more than 75% are seen a single time; approximately 1.5% belongs to the top ten. The sample taken for sequencing was memory CD4+ T cells sorted from blood. Subset here: CD45RA-negative fraction. Receptors originate from a young man in good health.

This chain links TRBV4-3 with TRBJ2-7; D not certain. Germline V gene sequence: CDR1 LGHNA, CDR2 YSLEER. This CDR3 region has 15 residues. Trimming left V 0 bases short and J 6 bases short, with 15 bases between. In DNA, the CDR3 is TGCGCCAGCAGCCAAGATAATACACTCAATCGCGAGCAGTACTTC. The encoded protein is CASSQDNTLNREQYF.

The V and J genes are TRBV11-3 and TRBJ2-7; either TRBD1 or TRBD2 may supply D (5 bases each). V lost 2 bases to trimming and J lost 1 base, with 15 bases between them. Germline CDR1 SGHNT, CDR2 YENEEA. CDR3 size: 16 residues. CDR3 protein: CASSLRSGTVSYEQYF. For the CDR3, the DNA is TGTGCCAGCAGCTTACGCTCCGGGACCGTTTCCTACGAGCAGTACTTC.

The V and J genes are TRBV5-1 and TRBJ1-2; D possibly corresponds to TRBD1 (5 bases). The V end was cut by 3 bases, the J end by 5 bases, with 26 bases between. The germline V gene encodes CDR1 SGHRS and CDR2 YFSETQ. The CDR3 consists of 18 residues. CDR3 loop: CASSSGGRSAETLYGYTF. The CDR3 region has the DNA TGCGCCAGCAGCTCCGGGGGGAGGAGCGCAGAAACCCTTTATGGCTACACCTTC.

The V call is TRBV30, the J call TRBJ1-5; perhaps TRBD1 as D (5 bases). From germline, CDR1 is GTSNPN and CDR2 SVGIG (reference sequence). The CDR3 is 14 amino acids. Deletions cut 3 bases from V and 4 bases from J, with 13 bases between. The CDR3 nucleotides read TGTGCCTGGAGAGCTGGACAACGGAATCAGCCCCAGCATTTT. Translating gives CAWRAGQRNQPQHF.

The rearrangement links TRBV19 to TRBJ1-2, with 7 bases that match TRBD1. V lost 9 bases, J lost 8 bases, and 15 bases stayed unmatched. CDR3 length equals 14 residues. Germline-derived CDR1 and CDR2 are LNHDA and SQIVND (reference sequence). The DNA of the CDR3 is TGTGCCAGCACCGTAGGTCGGACAGGTCTAGGCTACACCTTC. Residues: CASTVGRTGLGYTF.

Concerning this clone: In the same sample, other DNA sequences code for this CDR3. V and J are TRBV30 and TRBJ1-1; D perhaps matches TRBD1 (6 bases). The length of the CDR3 is 13 residues. V lost 0 bases to trimming and J lost 4 bases, with 9 bases between them. Germline V gene data show CDR1 as GTSNPN and CDR2 as SVGIG (reference sequence). CDR3 DNA sequence: TGTGCCTGGAGTGTCGGAGGGGGCACTGAAGCTTTCTTT. Translated, it gives CAWSVGGGTEAFF.

A word on this clone: This sample also contains other DNA sequences that code for the same CDR3. This rearrangement joins TRBV11-2 to TRBJ1-5; the D gene is possibly TRBD1 (5 bases). This CDR3 contains 13 residues. Trimming cost V 4 bases and J 2 bases, with 6 bases left between them. Germline lookup yields CDR1 SGHAT and CDR2 FQNNGV. The CDR3 loop reads CASSSQGNQPQHF. The CDR3 DNA reads as TGTGCCAGCAGCTCACAGGGCAATCAGCCCCAGCATTTT.

The chain employs TRBV5-4 and TRBJ2-7; possibly TRBD1 or TRBD2 for D (6 bases each). This CDR3 is built from 15 residues. The V end was cut by 0 bases, the J end by 2 bases, with 12 bases between. Germline CDR1 reads SGHNT; CDR2 reads YYREEE (reference sequence). CDR3 nucleotides: TGTGCCAGCAGCTTGGGACTAGGGGACACCTACGAGCAGTACTTC. As protein: CASSLGLGDTYEQYF.